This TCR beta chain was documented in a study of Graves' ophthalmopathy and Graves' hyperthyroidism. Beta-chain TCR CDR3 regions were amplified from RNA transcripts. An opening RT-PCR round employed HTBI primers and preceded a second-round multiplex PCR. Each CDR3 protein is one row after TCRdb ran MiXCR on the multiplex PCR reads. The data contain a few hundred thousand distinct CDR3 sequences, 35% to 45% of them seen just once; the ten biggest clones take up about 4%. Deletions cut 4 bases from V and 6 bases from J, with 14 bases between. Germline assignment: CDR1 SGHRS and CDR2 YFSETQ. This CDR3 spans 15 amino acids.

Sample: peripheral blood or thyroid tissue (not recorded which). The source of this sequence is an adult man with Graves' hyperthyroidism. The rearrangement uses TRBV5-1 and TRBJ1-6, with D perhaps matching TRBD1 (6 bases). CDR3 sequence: CASSSKQGSNSPLHF. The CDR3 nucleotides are TGCGCCAGCAGCAGTAAACAGGGAAGTAATTCACCCCTCCACTTT. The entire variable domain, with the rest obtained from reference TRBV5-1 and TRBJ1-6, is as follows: KAGVTQTPRYLIKTRGQQVTLSCSPISGHRSVSWYQQTPGQGLQFLFEYFSETQRNKGNFPGRFSGRQFSNSRSEMNVSTLELGDSALYLCASSSKQGSNSPLHFGNGTRLTVT.